One sample yielded the 26 T cell receptor beta chains listed below, sequenced in a study of human T cells and chemical hapten exposure. TCRdb reprocessed the RACE reads via MiXCR and lists one record per CDR3 protein. The sample carries about 78,000 distinct CDR3 sequences, about 8.5% recorded once. Time point meaning: patch test 2, 6 weeks after DPC sensitization. Treatment described: therapeutic diphenylcyclopropenone sensitization with weekly scalp DPC. This specimen consisted of whole blood, obtained in connection with sensitization to the hapten diphenylcyclopropenone (DPC). Receptor source: a woman between 50 and 59 years old with alopecia areata. Some clones in this sample may be carry-over from other donors' samples.

The J gene is TRBJ2-7, the V gene TRBV12-3 or TRBV12-4, with a tentative D call TRBD2 (6 bases). This CDR3 comprises 14 residues. V was cut by 6 bases and J by 4 bases, with 16 bases left in between. CDR3 nucleotide sequence: TGTGCCAGCAGCCCATTCCGGGGAGGATACGAGCAGTACTTC. Translated: CASSPFRGGYEQYF.

This clonotype appeared a few times. This sequence joins TRBV18 and TRBJ2-5; 9 bases match TRBD2. V was pared by 0 bases and J by 5 bases, with 1 base of the junction left unmatched. Germline V CDR1 and CDR2: KGHSH, LQKENI. The CDR3 totals 14 residues. The CDR3 coding sequence is TGTGCCAGCTCACCACCGGCGGGAGGGGAGACCCAGTACTTC. This codes for CASSPPAGGETQYF.

This clonotype was found many times. The V gene is TRBV7-9, the J gene TRBJ1-1, with a weak D call TRBD1 (5 bases). The V gene lost 5 bases and the J gene lost 7 bases, with 14 bases spanning the gap. Germline values: CDR1 SEHNR, CDR2 FQNEAQ (reference sequence). CDR3 length: 13 residues. CDR3 residues: CASSTRVRGEAFF. DNA for the CDR3: TGTGCCAGCAGCACCAGGGTAAGGGGTGAAGCTTTCTTT.

This clonotype was detected a few times. The chain combines TRBV25-1 with TRBJ2-5; TRBD2 is a possible D gene (5 bases). The ends were cut back, 3 bases at V and 9 bases at J, with 11 bases in the middle. Germline CDR1 is MGHDK and CDR2 is SYGVNS. There are 12 residues in the CDR3. CDR3 DNA sequence: TGTGCCAGCAGTGATCCAGGAGGAGCCCAGTACTTC. Encoded protein: CASSDPGGAQYF.

This clonotype has a count of ten or more. The genes are TRBV6-6 and TRBJ1-1, with D tentatively TRBD1 (6 bases). The CDR3 has 15 amino acids. Germline CDR1 is MNHNY and CDR2 is SVGAGI (reference sequence). V lost 6 bases to trimming and J lost 3 bases, with 17 bases between them. The CDR3 region is CASSHRGAGDTEAFF. The CDR3 coding sequence is TGTGCCAGCAGCCACCGGGGGGCAGGGGACACTGAAGCTTTCTTT.

The chain carries TRBV20-1 and TRBJ2-6, with D maybe TRBD1 (5 bases). This CDR3 region has 16 residues. CDR1 is DFQATT and CDR2 is SNEGSKA in the germline V gene (reference sequence). Trimming took off 2 bases at V and 0 bases at J, with 11 bases between the two ends. DNA for the CDR3: TGCAGTGCTAGAAACTCCCAGGGCTCTGGGGCCAACGTCCTGACTTTC. Amino acids: CSARNSQGSGANVLTF.

This clonotype has more than one count but fewer than ten. The chain is built from TRBV19 and TRBJ1-3, with D unclear. CDR1 and CDR2 (germline): LNHDA, SQIVND (reference sequence). The CDR3 contains 14 residues. Trimming stripped 7 bases from V and 0 bases from J, with 10 bases between. CDR3 DNA: TGTGCCAGTATTGCACCACTCTCTGGAAACACCATATATTTT. Its translation: CASIAPLSGNTIYF.

As to this clonotype: A much larger clone lies one base from this, so it may be a read error. Here the CDR3 DNA reads TGCGCCAGCAGATGGGGGGGGAACACTGAAGCTTTCTTT. Translated: CASRWGGNTEAFF. The chain has TRBV5-1 and TRBJ1-1, with TRBD1 as a possible D gene (5 bases). Germline V gene data show CDR1 as SGHRS and CDR2 as YFSETQ. The CDR3 is 13 residues long. The V and J ends lost 5 bases and 1 base respectively, with 9 bases between them.

J is TRBJ2-1 and V is TRBV20-1, with 8 bases matching TRBD2. Germline CDR1 DFQATT, CDR2 SNEGSKA (reference sequence). The V segment lost 5 bases and the J segment 6 bases; nucleotides outside the gene matches: 15. This CDR3 has 16 amino acids. The CDR3 DNA is TGCAGTGCTTTAGCTCTCCGGGGGGGCCCGCGCAATGAGCAGTTCTTC. It encodes CSALALRGGPRNEQFF.

This clonotype was seen only a few times. The CDR3 coding sequence is TGTGCCAGCAGCTTAGCGGGCTTGGGCAGTAGGGTCTATGGCTACACCTTC. It translates to CASSLAGLGSRVYGYTF. The chain combines TRBV7-2 with TRBJ1-2; D unclear. Between the trimmed V and J ends, which lost 0 bases and 4 bases, there was a span of 18 bases. From germline, CDR1 is SGHTA and CDR2 FQGNSA. The CDR3 extends over 17 amino acids.

The count of this clonotype is one. The chain has TRBV6-2 or TRBV6-3 and TRBJ2-1; 7 positions agree with TRBD2. Losses at the gene ends were 8 bases for V and 8 bases for J; bases not matched to a gene: 12. The CDR3 covers 14 residues. Per germline, CDR1 MNHEY and CDR2 SVGEGT. DNA for the CDR3: TGTGCCAGCCTAAGTGGGAGGGCATCCGATGAGCAGTTCTTC. Amino acid sequence: CASLSGRASDEQFF.

The V call is TRBV6-5, the J call TRBJ2-7; 9 bases are shared with TRBD1. The CDR3 has 15 amino acids. CDR1 and CDR2 (germline): MNHEY, SVGAGI. The trim removed 4 bases at V and 1 base at J, leaving 5 bases unmatched. CDR3 nucleotides: TGTGCCAGCAGTTTATCCGGGACAGGGTCCTACGAGCAGTACTTC. Residues: CASSLSGTGSYEQYF.

In this sample, this clonotype turned up a few times. This chain connects TRBV6-2 or TRBV6-3 to TRBJ2-3, with D maybe TRBD1 (5 bases). Trimming took off 5 bases at V and 0 bases at J, with 9 bases between the two ends. The V gene's germline CDR1 is MNHEY and CDR2 SVGEGT. CDR3 length equals 14 residues. CDR3 coding DNA: TGTGCCAGCAGTACGGACATAAGCACAGATACGCAGTATTTT. Encoded protein: CASSTDISTDTQYF.

About this clonotype itself: A clone one base away is much larger, so this may be a read error. V usage is TRBV9 and J usage is TRBJ1-3; D might be TRBD1 (5 bases). CDR1 is SGDLS and CDR2 is YYNGEE in the germline V gene. The CDR3 covers 17 residues. This CDR3 reads CASRGDRGTSSGTTIYF. DNA of the CDR3: TGTGCCAGCAGGGGGGACCGCGGCACCAGCTCTGGAACCACCATATATTTT. Based on the CDR3 plus reference TRBV9 and TRBJ1-3, the full variable domain is DSGVTQTPKHLITATGQRVTLRCSPRSGDLSVYWYQQSLDQGLQFLIQYYNGEERAKGNILERFSAQQFPDLHSELNLSSLELGDSALYFCASRGDRGTSSGTTIYFGEGSWLTVV.

This clonotype was recorded at least ten times. The CDR3 nucleotides are TGCGCCAGCAGTTCGGGGTCAAACACTGAAGCTTTCTTT. It translates to CASSSGSNTEAFF. The V gene is TRBV5-1, the J gene TRBJ1-1; no definite D call. V lost 5 bases and J lost 2, with 10 bases in between. Germline CDR1 is SGHRS and CDR2 is YFSETQ. The CDR3 is 13 amino acids. Looking up the rest from reference TRBV5-1 and TRBJ1-1 gives the full variable domain: KAGVTQTPRYLIKTRGQQVTLSCSPISGHRSVSWYQQTPGQGLQFLFEYFSETQRNKGNFPGRFSGRQFSNSRSEMNVSTLELGDSALYLCASSSGSNTEAFFGQGTRLTVV.

Many counts were recorded for this clonotype. The chain couples TRBV2 to TRBJ2-2, with D hard to call. Germline CDR1 and CDR2: SNHLY and FYNNEI. CDR3 length: 12 residues. Deletions cut 4 bases from V and 5 bases from J, with 5 bases between. CDR3 DNA sequence: TGTGCCAGCAGTGGGGAAACCGGGGAGCTGTTTTTT. Protein: CASSGETGELFF.

V and J are TRBV29-1 and TRBJ2-1, with 7 bases aligning to TRBD2. The CDR3 sequence is 12 residues long. Germline V gene data show CDR1 as SQVTM and CDR2 as ANQGSEA. With V trimmed by 3 bases and J by 9 bases, 5 bases remained unmatched. The chain's CDR3 is CSVDRPGGEQFF. Here the CDR3 DNA reads TGCAGCGTTGATCGACCGGGGGGTGAGCAGTTCTTC.

This clonotype was seen only a few times. The J gene is TRBJ1-2, the V gene TRBV7-2; TRBD1 matches at 11 bases. The junction had 8 bases not matched to a gene; V was cut back by 5 bases and J by 0 bases. The length of the CDR3 is 17 residues. Germline V gene data show CDR1 as SGHTA and CDR2 as FQGNSA. The CDR3 bases are TGTGCCAGCAGCCCAGGACAGGGGGCAGGAGCTAACTATGGCTACACCTTC. Translated, it gives CASSPGQGAGANYGYTF.

The table lists this clonotype with a few counts. This chain uses TRBV28 with TRBJ2-7; D possibly matches TRBD1 or TRBD2 (5 bases each). From germline, CDR1 is MDHEN and CDR2 SYDVKM. The CDR3 is 13 residues long. V shed 6 bases and J shed 2 bases, with 11 bases lying between them. The CDR3 here is CASRPRDAYEQYF. The CDR3 region has the DNA TGTGCCAGCAGACCCCGGGACGCCTACGAGCAGTACTTC. The variable domain in full, completed from reference TRBV28 and TRBJ2-7, reads DVKVTQSSRYLVKRTGEKVFLECVQDMDHENMFWYRQDPGLGLRLIYFSYDVKMKEKGDIPEGYSVSREKKERFSLILESASTNQTSMYLCASRPRDAYEQYFGPGTRLTVT.

The table lists this clonotype with a few counts. The V gene is TRBV28, the J gene TRBJ2-3; D not resolved. The CDR3 extends over 12 amino acids. V was cut by 5 bases and J by 6 bases, with 9 bases left in between. CDR1 and CDR2 from the germline V gene are MDHEN and SYDVKM. CDR3 in amino acids: CASSQEHDTQYF. Written as DNA, the CDR3 is TGTGCCAGCAGTCAGGAGCACGATACGCAGTATTTT.

Many counts were recorded for this clonotype. The chain combines TRBV6-6 with TRBJ1-1; D might be TRBD1 (6 bases). Germline CDR1 reads MNHNY; CDR2 reads SVGAGI (reference sequence). The CDR3 loop spans 15 amino acids. V was shortened by 6 bases and J by 0 bases, with 14 bases between the two germline ends. CDR3 loop: CASRSRTEMNTEAFF. The DNA of the CDR3 is TGTGCCAGCAGATCGCGGACAGAGATGAACACTGAAGCTTTCTTT.

The chain employs TRBV18 and TRBJ2-5; no clear D gene. The V and J ends lost 2 bases and 3 bases respectively, with 10 bases between them. Germline V CDR1 and CDR2: KGHSH, LQKENI. The CDR3 spans 14 residues. Here the CDR3 reads CASSPSGRKETQYF. The DNA of the CDR3 is TGTGCCAGCTCACCATCCGGGCGGAAAGAGACCCAGTACTTC.

This clonotype has a handful of counts. The gene calls are TRBV20-1 and TRBJ2-7, with 8 nucleotides matching TRBD2. The CDR3 has 14 residues. V dropped 0 bases and J dropped 5; count of bases not matched to a gene: 6. CDR1 is DFQATT, CDR2 SNEGSKA, per germline (reference sequence). The CDR3 protein is CSARDPQAGDEQYF. The CDR3 region has the DNA TGCAGTGCTAGAGATCCCCAAGCGGGGGACGAGCAGTACTTC.

The chain recombines TRBV7-9 with TRBJ1-1; the D gene is possibly TRBD1 (6 bases). The CDR3 length is 15 residues. Trimming shortened V by 5 bases and J by 0 bases, and 13 bases separated the two germline ends. CDR1 and CDR2 (germline): SEHNR, FQNEAQ (reference sequence). CDR3 in amino acids: CASSVEGGMNTEAFF. The CDR3 bases are TGTGCCAGCAGCGTAGAGGGGGGTATGAACACTGAAGCTTTCTTT.

The sample holds many counts of this clonotype. The chain has TRBV20-1 and TRBJ2-7, with TRBD2 identical over 9 bases. After removal of 2 bases from V and 6 bases from J, the junction contained 8 bases not matched to a gene. The CDR3 is 14 amino acids. CDR1 is DFQATT and CDR2 is SNEGSKA in the germline V gene (reference sequence). The CDR3 sequence: CSARPGLAGSEQYF. Written as DNA, the CDR3 is TGCAGTGCTAGACCGGGACTAGCCGGTTCCGAGCAGTACTTC.

This clonotype showed up just a few times. The rearrangement joins TRBV10-2 to TRBJ2-7, with D perhaps TRBD1 or TRBD2 (6 bases each). Germline V gene sequence: CDR1 WSHSY, CDR2 SAAADI. CDR3 length: 14 residues. V was shortened by 2 bases and J by 2 bases, with 10 bases between the two germline ends. The DNA of the CDR3 is TGCGCCAGCAGTGAGCTCGGGGGCCCCTACGAGCAGTACTTC. This codes for CASSELGGPYEQYF.